This is a list of T cell receptor beta chains from one sample in a study of T-cell memory formation after mild COVID-19. From the 5' RACE reads, TCRdb called clonotypes with MiXCR, one entry per CDR3 protein. Of about 340,000 distinct CDR3 sequences in the sample, approximately 15% are singletons; the top ten hold around a fifth. Sample: PBMCs or a T cell subset sorted from them (not recorded which). These receptors came from a man younger than 35 who had mild COVID-19 (a few samples of this study predate the infection). Cell type and time point are not known. Both conserved end residues are part of each CDR3. The D gene is left open where the match is weak. A clone size is listed for some rows: how often the clone was seen (once, few, many), or a class if it is expanded.

CDR3,DNA,J,V,size,D
CASRDGTSGGPYEQYF,TGTGCCAGCAGGGACGGAACTAGCGGGGGTCCCTACGAGCAGTACTTC,TRBJ2-7,TRBV7-9,few,TRBD2
CASSQVVTGELFF,TGCGCCAGCAGCCAAGTCGTCACCGGGGAGCTGTTTTTT,TRBJ2-2,TRBV4-1,few,NA
CASSQHILTEVEQFF,TGCGCCAGCAGCCAGCACATCCTTACAGAGGTTGAGCAGTTCTTC,TRBJ2-1,TRBV4-3,few,NA
CAISESMGANVLTF,TGTGCCATCAGTGAGTCCATGGGGGCCAACGTCCTGACTTTC,TRBJ2-6,TRBV10-3,NA,NA
CASSLEEGDYGYTF,TGTGCCAGCAGCTTAGAGGAAGGAGACTATGGCTACACCTTC,TRBJ1-2,TRBV7-9,NA,NA
CASSQEARNQPQHF,TGTGCCAGCAGCCAAGAGGCCCGCAATCAGCCCCAGCATTTT,TRBJ1-5,TRBV4-2,NA,NA
CASSQRGLTEAFF,TGCGCCAGCAGCCAACGGGGGCTCACTGAAGCTTTCTTT,TRBJ1-1,TRBV4-3,NA,NA
CASSPRDRGHSTGELFF,TGTGCCAGTAGTCCAAGGGACAGGGGGCACAGCACCGGGGAGCTGTTTTTT,TRBJ2-2,TRBV19,NA,TRBD1
CSASYNGYTF,TGCAGTGCTAGCTACAATGGCTACACCTTC,TRBJ1-2,TRBV20-1,few,NA
CASSLIFSGPSTHSYNEQFF,TGTGCCAGCAGCTTAATCTTTAGTGGTCCGTCTACACACTCCTACAATGAGCAGTTCTTC,TRBJ2-1,TRBV7-2,few,NA
CASSPRGFEAFF,TGTGCCAGCAGTCCCAGGGGGTTTGAAGCTTTCTTT,TRBJ1-1,TRBV12-3/TRBV12-4,few,TRBD1
CASSRTGPTDTQYF,TGTGCCAGTAGCAGGACAGGGCCCACAGATACGCAGTATTTT,TRBJ2-3,TRBV19,NA,TRBD1
CASSSRVDEQYF,TGTGCCAGTAGTTCCAGGGTTGACGAGCAGTACTTC,TRBJ2-7,TRBV19,few,NA
CASSPTAYSNQPQHF,TGTGCCAGCAGTCCGACAGCGTATAGCAATCAGCCCCAGCATTTT,TRBJ1-5,TRBV12-3/TRBV12-4,NA,NA
CASSLSGSLRELFF,TGTGCCAGCAGCTTAAGCGGGAGTTTGAGGGAGCTGTTTTTT,TRBJ2-2,TRBV7-3,NA,TRBD2
CASSSTGGSSPLHF,TGTGCCAGCTCATCGACAGGGGGCAGTTCACCCCTCCACTTT,TRBJ1-6,TRBV18,once,TRBD1
CASGPDREPRRDTQYF,TGTGCCAGCGGACCTGACAGGGAACCCCGGCGGGATACGCAGTATTTT,TRBJ2-3,TRBV7-9,NA,TRBD1
CASTTTVGYEQYF,TGTGCCAGCACCACTACAGTCGGCTACGAGCAGTACTTC,TRBJ2-7,TRBV6-5,few,NA
CASSYSNRGFPTNTGELFF,TGTGCCAGCAGTTACTCGAACAGGGGGTTCCCCACGAACACCGGGGAGCTGTTTTTT,TRBJ2-2,TRBV6-2/TRBV6-3,NA,TRBD1
CASRRSGGVYNEQFF,TGTGCCAGCCGAAGGAGCGGGGGGGTATACAATGAGCAGTTCTTC,TRBJ2-1,TRBV6-6,NA,TRBD2
CASSSAGGATEAFF,TGTGCCAGCAGTTCGGCAGGGGGCGCGACTGAAGCTTTCTTT,TRBJ1-1,TRBV28,NA,TRBD1
CASSQWERYTQYF,TGCGCCAGCAGCCAGTGGGAGAGGTATACGCAGTATTTT,TRBJ2-3,TRBV4-3,NA,NA
CASNSPERGENIQYF,TGTGCCAGCAATTCCCCGGAGCGGGGGGAAAACATTCAGTACTTC,TRBJ2-4,TRBV7-2,NA,TRBD2
CASGGQRYEQYF,TGTGCCAGCGGTGGGCAGCGCTACGAGCAGTACTTC,TRBJ2-7,TRBV7-9,few,NA
CASSVEAGVNEKLFF,TGTGCCAGCAGCGTAGAGGCGGGGGTGAATGAAAAACTGTTTTTT,TRBJ1-4,TRBV9,NA,NA
CASSSGSINEQFF,TGTGCCAGCAGCTCGGGGAGCATCAATGAGCAGTTCTTC,TRBJ2-1,TRBV7-9,few,NA
CASSIRASGGQETQYF,TGTGCCAGTAGTATAAGGGCTAGCGGGGGCCAAGAGACCCAGTACTTC,TRBJ2-5,TRBV19,many,TRBD2
CASSLFGGGPPDTQYF,TGTGCCAGCAGCCTTTTTGGGGGGGGCCCGCCAGATACGCAGTATTTT,TRBJ2-3,TRBV7-2,few,NA
CASSGQGDSDEQYF,TGTGCCAGCAGTGGACAGGGGGATAGCGACGAGCAGTACTTC,TRBJ2-7,TRBV25-1,NA,TRBD1
CASSLTQGADTQYF,TGTGCCAGCAGCTTAACCCAGGGAGCAGATACGCAGTATTTT,TRBJ2-3,TRBV7-9,few,NA
CASSHGQGEAYSNQPQHF,TGTGCCAGCAGCCACGGACAGGGTGAGGCCTATAGCAATCAGCCCCAGCATTTT,TRBJ1-5,TRBV7-8,many,TRBD1
CSARDVGTLNEQFF,TGCAGTGCTAGAGATGTGGGGACTTTGAATGAGCAGTTCTTC,TRBJ2-1,TRBV20-1,NA,NA
CASSQASFPGQGNTEAFF,TGCGCCAGCAGCCAGGCCTCCTTTCCGGGACAGGGGAACACTGAAGCTTTCTTT,TRBJ1-1,TRBV4-3,NA,TRBD1
CASSKGRGTTDTQYF,TGTGCCAGTAGTAAGGGTCGGGGAACGACAGATACGCAGTATTTT,TRBJ2-3,TRBV19,NA,NA
CASSFTSRTGELFF,TGTGCCAGCAGCTTCACTAGTCGCACCGGGGAGCTGTTTTTT,TRBJ2-2,TRBV7-6,NA,NA
CASHNTGGTEAFF,TGTGCCAGCCACAATACAGGGGGTACTGAAGCTTTCTTT,TRBJ1-1,TRBV12-3/TRBV12-4,few,TRBD1
CASSTLRHLNTEAFF,TGTGCCAGCAGTACCTTGAGACACTTGAACACTGAAGCTTTCTTT,TRBJ1-1,TRBV27,few,NA
CASSTYRGVGEQYF,TGCGCCAGCAGCACGTACAGGGGTGTGGGAGAGCAGTACTTC,TRBJ2-7,TRBV5-1,NA,TRBD1
CSAMRGGRSGELFF,TGCAGTGCTATGAGGGGGGGCCGCTCCGGGGAGCTGTTTTTT,TRBJ2-2,TRBV20-1,NA,NA
CASSTTGEIGTQYF,TGTGCCAGCAGCACGACAGGGGAGATAGGTACGCAGTATTTT,TRBJ2-3,TRBV7-2,few,TRBD1
CASSPGTGAYPTDTQYF,TGCGCCAGCAGCCCGGGAACGGGAGCATACCCCACAGATACGCAGTATTTT,TRBJ2-3,TRBV5-1,few,NA
CASSRTSGPTNTGELFF,TGTGCCAGCAGCCGGACTAGCGGACCTACGAACACCGGGGAGCTGTTTTTT,TRBJ2-2,TRBV7-3,NA,TRBD2
CASSQAGDGSYTF,TGTGCCAGCAGCCAGGCAGGGGATGGGAGCTACACCTTC,TRBJ1-2,TRBV3-1,NA,NA